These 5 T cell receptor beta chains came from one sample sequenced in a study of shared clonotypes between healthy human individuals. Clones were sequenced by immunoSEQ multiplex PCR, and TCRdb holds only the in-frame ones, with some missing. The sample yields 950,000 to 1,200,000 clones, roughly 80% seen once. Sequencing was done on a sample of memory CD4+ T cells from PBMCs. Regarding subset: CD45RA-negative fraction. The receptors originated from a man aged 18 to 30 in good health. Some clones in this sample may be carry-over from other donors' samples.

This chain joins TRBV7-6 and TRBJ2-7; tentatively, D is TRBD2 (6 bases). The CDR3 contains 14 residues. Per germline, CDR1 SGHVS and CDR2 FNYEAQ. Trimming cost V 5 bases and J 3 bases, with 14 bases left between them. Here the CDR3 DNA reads TGTGCCAGCAGCCCCGGGACTGGGGGCTACGAGCAGTACTTC. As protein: CASSPGTGGYEQYF.

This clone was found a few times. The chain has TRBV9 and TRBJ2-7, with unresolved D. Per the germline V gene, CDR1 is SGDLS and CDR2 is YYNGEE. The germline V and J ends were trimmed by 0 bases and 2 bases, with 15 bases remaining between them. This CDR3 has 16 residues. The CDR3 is CASSVVRATPPYEQYF. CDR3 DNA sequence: TGTGCCAGCAGCGTAGTCCGGGCTACTCCGCCCTACGAGCAGTACTTC.

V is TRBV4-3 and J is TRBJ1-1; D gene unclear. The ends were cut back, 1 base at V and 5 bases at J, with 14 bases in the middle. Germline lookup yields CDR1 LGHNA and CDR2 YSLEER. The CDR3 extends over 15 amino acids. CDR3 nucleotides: TGCGCCAGCAGCCAAGGATACGGGGAGGTGACTGAAGCTTTCTTT. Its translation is CASSQGYGEVTEAFF.

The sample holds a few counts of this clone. The CDR3 region has the DNA TGTGCCAGCAGCCTACAGATTCCGAACACTGAAGCTTTCTTT. Amino acids: CASSLQIPNTEAFF. The rearrangement links TRBV2 to TRBJ1-1; D remains unclear. The CDR3 loop spans 14 amino acids. Per the germline V gene, CDR1 is SNHLY and CDR2 is FYNNEI. Trimming took off 6 bases at V and 1 base at J, with 12 bases between the two ends.

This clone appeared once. CDR3 protein: CASSLGLRAYNEQFF. CDR3 in DNA: TGTGCCAGCAGCTTGGGACTACGAGCCTACAATGAGCAGTTCTTC. The chain couples TRBV5-6 to TRBJ2-1, with a possible D match to TRBD2 (5 bases). Germline V CDR1 and CDR2: SGHDT, YYEEEE. Trimming pared 0 bases from V and 2 bases from J, leaving 9 bases between. This CDR3 contains 15 residues.